A selection of T cell receptor beta chains follows, all from one sample in a study of CD8 T cells in Susac syndrome. TCRdb ran MiXCR on the immunoSEQ multiplex PCR reads and lists one entry per CDR3 protein. The data contain roughly 200,000 distinct CDR3 sequences, roughly 95% of them singletons. The sequenced material came from CD8+ T cells from PBMCs. The receptor set was obtained from a human donor with multiple sclerosis. CDR3s include the opening cysteine and the closing phenylalanine or tryptophan. A D gene is named only where the DNA matches it firmly. For some rows the clone size is stated as once, few or many, or as a class when expanded; others skip it.

>14|.|TRBJ2-3|.|TRBV30
CAWSVHVGTDTQYF
TGTGCCTGGAGTGTACACGTAGGGACAGATACGCAGTATTTT
>15|TRBD2|TRBJ2-5|once|TRBV3-1
CASSQVGLAGRSQYF
TGTGCCAGCAGCCAGGTCGGACTAGCGGGCCGGAGCCAGTACTTC
>14|.|TRBJ1-1|.|TRBV28
CASSTPDMNTEAFF
TGTGCCAGCAGTACCCCCGATATGAACACTGAAGCTTTCTTT
>12|.|TRBJ1-1|.|TRBV29-1
CSVETGSTEAFF
TGCAGCGTTGAAACAGGGTCCACTGAAGCTTTCTTT
>17|.|TRBJ2-7|.|TRBV5-1
CASSLDGFGTRFYEQYF
TGCGCCAGCAGCTTGGATGGATTCGGGACCCGATTCTACGAGCAGTACTTC
>16|.|TRBJ2-2|.|TRBV7-3
CASSLFWTVNTGELFF
TGTGCCAGCAGCTTATTTTGGACGGTAAACACCGGGGAGCTGTTTTTT
>13|.|TRBJ1-5|.|TRBV15
CATSRGSNQPQHF
TGTGCCACCAGCAGGGGTAGCAATCAGCCCCAGCATTTT
>14|TRBD1|TRBJ2-7|once|TRBV5-1
CASTRDRSSYEQYF
TGCGCCAGCACCCGGGACAGGAGCTCCTACGAGCAGTACTTC
>14|TRBD2|TRBJ2-7|.|TRBV4-1
CASSVLAGTYEQYF
TGCGCCAGCAGCGTACTAGCGGGGACCTACGAGCAGTACTTC
>13|.|TRBJ2-1|.|TRBV19
CASNTHPAGRQFF
TGTGCCAGTAATACCCACCCCGCGGGACGGCAGTTCTTC
>15|TRBD1|TRBJ1-2|.|TRBV24-1
CATSEVGRQGDGYTF
TGTGCCACCAGTGAAGTCGGTAGACAGGGGGACGGCTACACCTTC
>14|.|TRBJ2-3|.|TRBV29-1
CSVFGGESTDTQYF
TGCAGCGTTTTCGGGGGCGAGAGCACAGATACGCAGTATTTT
>13|.|TRBJ2-2|.|TRBV20-1
CSAVGLDTGELFF
TGCAGTGCCGTGGGACTCGACACCGGGGAGCTGTTTTTT
>14|TRBD2|TRBJ2-7|.|TRBV28
CATSSGLAGVEQYF
TGTGCCACATCATCGGGACTAGCGGGAGTGGAGCAGTACTTC
>14|.|TRBJ2-7|.|TRBV20-1
CSATIRDGPYEQYF
TGCAGTGCTACCATACGGGACGGTCCCTACGAGCAGTACTTC
>15|.|TRBJ2-7|.|TRBV27
CASSLRWGSSYEQYF
TGTGCCAGCAGTTTAAGGTGGGGCAGCTCCTACGAGCAGTACTTC
>15|TRBD1|TRBJ1-5|.|TRBV15
CATSSGRGWNQPQHF
TGTGCCACCAGCAGCGGCAGGGGGTGGAATCAGCCCCAGCATTTT
>12|.|TRBJ2-5|.|TRBV24-1
CATSDFGETQYF
TGTGCCACCAGTGATTTTGGGGAGACCCAGTACTTC
>16|.|TRBJ2-1|once|TRBV11-2
CASSLYPLSAYNEQFF
TGTGCCAGCAGCTTATATCCCCTATCCGCCTACAATGAGCAGTTCTTC
>16|.|TRBJ2-1|.|TRBV20-1
CSARDSGGHSYNEQFF
TGCAGTGCTAGAGATAGTGGGGGGCACTCCTACAATGAGCAGTTCTTC
>15|TRBD2|TRBJ2-1|once|TRBV28
CASSSHLAGVREQFF
TGTGCCAGCAGTTCCCACCTAGCGGGAGTTCGGGAGCAGTTCTTC
>11|.|TRBJ2-7|.|TRBV6-1
CASSQKYEQYF
TGTGCCAGCAGTCAGAAATACGAGCAGTACTTC
>15|.|TRBJ2-1|.|TRBV19
CASSIEGAEYNEQFF
TGTGCCAGTAGTATAGAGGGAGCGGAGTACAATGAGCAGTTCTTC
>14|TRBD1|TRBJ2-7|.|TRBV29-1
CSVPTGTGPYEQYF
TGCAGCGTACCTACCGGGACAGGCCCCTACGAGCAGTACTTC
>16|TRBD2|TRBJ2-1|.|TRBV27
CASSRHGTSGSDEQFF
TGTGCCAGCAGTCGCCATGGGACTAGCGGGAGTGATGAGCAGTTCTTC
>13|.|TRBJ2-7|.|TRBV7-9
CASRPGTTYEQYF
TGTGCCAGCAGGCCCGGGACCACTTACGAGCAGTACTTC
>14|TRBD2|TRBJ2-1|.|TRBV20-1
CSAIGTSGVNEQFF
TGCAGTGCTATCGGGACTAGCGGAGTCAATGAGCAGTTCTTC
>13|.|TRBJ2-2|.|TRBV12-3/TRBV12-4
CASSEQGGGELFF
TGTGCCAGCAGCGAACAGGGTGGCGGGGAGCTGTTTTTT
>13|.|TRBJ1-2|once|TRBV29-1
CSVVGGINYGYTF
TGCAGTGTGGTGGGGGGTATTAACTATGGCTACACCTTC
>16|TRBD1|TRBJ1-2|.|TRBV9
CASSVESGQRSYGYTF
TGTGCCAGCAGCGTAGAATCGGGACAGAGGTCCTATGGCTACACCTTC
>14|TRBD1|TRBJ1-2|.|TRBV7-2
CASSPETGQYGYTF
TGTGCCAGCAGCCCCGAGACAGGGCAATATGGCTACACCTTC
>12|TRBD1|TRBJ1-1|.|TRBV4-1
CASSKQGNEAFF
TGCGCCAGCTCAAAACAGGGGAATGAAGCTTTCTTT
>17|TRBD1|TRBJ2-3|.|TRBV7-9
CASSPFMGQVNTDTQYF
TGTGCCAGCAGCCCATTCATGGGACAGGTGAACACAGATACGCAGTATTTT
>17|TRBD2|TRBJ2-5|.|TRBV20-1
CSARDKRGLVHQETQYF
TGCAGTGCTAGAGATAAGAGGGGACTAGTCCACCAAGAGACCCAGTACTTC
>15|.|TRBJ2-1|.|TRBV6-2/TRBV6-3
CASSYVWGARNEQFF
TGTGCCAGCAGTTACGTTTGGGGGGCGCGCAATGAGCAGTTCTTC
>16|.|TRBJ1-2|.|TRBV21-1
CASSKGRWGADYGYTF
TGTGCCAGCAGCAAAGGGAGGTGGGGGGCTGACTATGGCTACACCTTC
>16|TRBD1|TRBJ1-2|.|TRBV20-1
CSARTGQGAINYGYTF
TGCAGTGCTCGAACGGGACAGGGGGCCATTAACTATGGCTACACCTTC
>13|.|TRBJ2-4|.|TRBV15
CATSRGSADIQYF
TGTGCCACCAGTAGAGGGTCAGCAGACATTCAGTACTTC
>17|.|TRBJ2-3|.|TRBV9
CASSVGFRGVGTDTQYF
TGTGCCAGCAGCGTAGGGTTCCGCGGGGTCGGGACAGATACGCAGTATTTT
>16|TRBD2|TRBJ2-2|.|TRBV9
CASTAIGGASTGELFF
TGTGCCAGCACCGCGATCGGGGGGGCCAGCACCGGGGAGCTGTTTTTT
>13|.|TRBJ2-1|.|TRBV7-3
CASSLRPLYEQFF
TGTGCCAGCAGCCTAAGGCCTCTTTACGAGCAGTTCTTC
>15|.|TRBJ1-1|once|TRBV5-1
CASSLEGGLGTEAFF
TGCGCCAGCAGCTTGGAAGGGGGACTCGGCACTGAAGCTTTCTTT
>15|.|TRBJ2-5|.|TRBV9
CASSVARGRGETQYF
TGTGCCAGCAGCGTAGCAAGGGGGAGAGGAGAGACCCAGTACTTC
>13|.|TRBJ1-1|.|TRBV20-1
CSARDQVNTEAFF
TGCAGTGCTAGAGATCAGGTGAACACTGAAGCTTTCTTT
>13|.|TRBJ2-7|.|TRBV7-9
CGAGRPDTYEQYF
TGTGGGGCCGGGAGACCTGATACCTACGAGCAGTACTTC
>12|.|TRBJ2-3|.|TRBV29-1
CSVEDTPDTQYF
TGCAGCGTTGAAGATACCCCCGATACGCAGTATTTT
>15|TRBD1|TRBJ1-2|.|TRBV29-1
CSVDISTGDNYGYTF
TGCAGCGTTGATATATCCACAGGGGATAACTATGGCTACACCTTC
>18|TRBD1|TRBJ1-2|.|TRBV28
CASSFLDGEQGANYGYTF
TGTGCCAGCAGTTTCCTCGATGGGGAACAGGGGGCGAACTATGGCTACACCTTC
>14|.|TRBJ1-5|once|TRBV27
CASGYMNSNQPQHF
TGTGCCAGCGGGTATATGAATAGCAATCAGCCCCAGCATTTT
>14|.|TRBJ1-1|.|TRBV6-5
CASSYRIQNTEAFF
TGTGCCAGCAGTTACCGGATACAGAACACTGAAGCTTTCTTT
>14|.|TRBJ2-7|.|TRBV9
CASSVAQGGYEQYF
TGTGCCAGCAGCGTAGCGCAGGGCGGGTACGAGCAGTACTTC
>11|.|TRBJ2-7|.|TRBV20-1
CSASTFYEQYF
TGCAGTGCTAGTACCTTCTACGAGCAGTACTTC
>17|TRBD2|TRBJ2-2|.|TRBV5-6
CASSPNAGGGWTGELFF
TGTGCCAGCAGCCCCAACGCGGGGGGAGGGTGGACCGGGGAGCTGTTTTTT
>16|TRBD2|TRBJ2-7|.|TRBV20-1
CSARGLAQRSSYEQYF
TGCAGTGCTAGGGGACTAGCCCAAAGAAGCTCCTACGAGCAGTACTTC
>16|TRBD2|TRBJ2-2|.|TRBV6-4
CASSDSIGRVTGELFF
TGTGCCAGCAGTGACTCGATAGGGAGGGTCACCGGGGAGCTGTTTTTT
>15|.|TRBJ1-2|.|TRBV29-1
CSVKDSDRTNYGYTF
TGCAGCGTTAAGGACAGCGACAGAACTAACTATGGCTACACCTTC
>15|.|TRBJ2-6|.|TRBV7-9
CASSHLVSGANVLTF
TGTGCCAGCAGCCATCTTGTCTCTGGGGCCAACGTCCTGACTTTC
>15|TRBD1|TRBJ2-6|.|TRBV20-1
CSALAGGSGANVLTF
TGCAGTGCCCTCGCAGGGGGCTCTGGGGCCAACGTCCTGACTTTC
>12|TRBD2|TRBJ2-7|.|TRBV12-3/TRBV12-4
CASSRWGGEQYF
TGTGCCAGCAGCCGTTGGGGGGGCGAGCAGTACTTC